This T cell receptor (beta chain) appears in the sequencing data of a study of T cell repertoires in cytomegalovirus infection. TCRdb reanalysed the reads using MiXCR and keeps one entry per CDR3 protein. Here the sample spans approximately 250,000 distinct CDR3 sequences, around an eighth being singletons. The CDR3 consists of 15 residues. Germline assignment: CDR1 SGHVS and CDR2 FQNEAQ. Trimming took off 5 bases at V and 4 bases at J, with 14 bases between the two ends. This clonotype was observed at least ten times. Input material: PBMCs. This sequence originates from a human donor in good health (CMV status not recorded). Some clones in this sample may be carry-over from other donors' samples. The chain combines TRBV7-8 with TRBJ1-4; D uncertain. As DNA, the CDR3 is TGTGCCAGCAGCGCCCCGACGGGGTATAATGAAAAACTGTTTTTT. It specifies CASSAPTGYNEKLFF.